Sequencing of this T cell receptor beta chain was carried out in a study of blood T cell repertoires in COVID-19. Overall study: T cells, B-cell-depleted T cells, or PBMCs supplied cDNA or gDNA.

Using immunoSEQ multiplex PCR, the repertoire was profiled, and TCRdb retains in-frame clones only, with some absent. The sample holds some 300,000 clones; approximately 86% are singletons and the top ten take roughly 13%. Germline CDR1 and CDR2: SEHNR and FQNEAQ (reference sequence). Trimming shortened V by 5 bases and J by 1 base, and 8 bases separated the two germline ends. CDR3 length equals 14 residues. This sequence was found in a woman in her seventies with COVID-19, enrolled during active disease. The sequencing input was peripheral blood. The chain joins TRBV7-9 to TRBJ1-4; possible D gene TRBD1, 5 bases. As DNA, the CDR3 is TGTGCCAGCAGCCCTGACAGAACTAATGAAAAACTGTTTTTT. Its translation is CASSPDRTNEKLFF.